This record covers a single TCR beta chain. The record originates from a study of blood T cell repertoires in COVID-19. The wider study: Spain, Italy and the United States supplied samples that represented acute and convalescent COVID-19. Sources were T cells, B-cell-depleted T cells, or PBMCs; the material itself was cDNA or gDNA.

The ends lost 0 bases at V and 5 bases at J; junction bases unmatched: 5. The CDR3 contains 17 residues. Germline CDR1 reads SGDLS; CDR2 reads YYNGEE. Per the authors' pipeline: Researchers report that nucleated cell counts were estimated from reference gene primer amplification. Data came from immunoSEQ multiplex PCR; TCRdb stores just in-frame clones and leaves some out. V, J and clone size reflect that table, while D and trimming were determined from the DNA. The repertoire holds approximately 140,000 clones, with around 85% as singletons. The material sequenced was peripheral blood. The rearrangement joins TRBV9 to TRBJ2-3; the match to TRBD2 covers 14 bases. This clonotype was sampled from a woman aged 40 to 50 with active or convalescent COVID-19. The CDR3 region is CASSVETSGRALDTQYF. The CDR3 DNA is TGTGCCAGCAGCGTAGAGACTAGCGGGAGGGCCCTAGATACGCAGTATTTT.